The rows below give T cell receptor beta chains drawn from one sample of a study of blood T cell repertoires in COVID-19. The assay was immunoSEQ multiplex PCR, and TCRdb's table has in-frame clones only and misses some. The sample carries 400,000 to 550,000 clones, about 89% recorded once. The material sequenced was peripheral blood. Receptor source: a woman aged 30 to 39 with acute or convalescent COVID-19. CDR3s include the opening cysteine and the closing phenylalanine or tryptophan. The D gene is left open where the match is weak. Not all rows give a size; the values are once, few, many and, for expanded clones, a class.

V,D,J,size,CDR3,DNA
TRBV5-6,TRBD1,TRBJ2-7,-,CASIIRITGTGGDEQYF,TGTGCCAGCATCATCAGGATTACCGGGACAGGGGGAGACGAGCAGTACTTC
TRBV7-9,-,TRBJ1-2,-,CASSNHPQGKNGYTF,TGTGCCAGCAGCAATCACCCGCAGGGAAAGAATGGCTACACCTTC
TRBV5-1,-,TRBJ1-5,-,CASSLDGQRNQPQHF,TGCGCCAGCAGCTTAGATGGACAGCGCAATCAGCCCCAGCATTTT
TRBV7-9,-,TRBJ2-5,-,CASSSPGLTETQYF,TGTGCCAGCAGCTCCCCGGGACTTACGGAGACCCAGTACTTC
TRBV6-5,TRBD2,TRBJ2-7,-,CASGKAGAYEQYF,TGTGCCAGCGGAAAAGCGGGGGCCTACGAGCAGTACTTC
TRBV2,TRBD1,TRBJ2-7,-,CASNLGQGTNEQYF,TGTGCCAGCAATCTTGGACAGGGGACCAACGAGCAGTACTTC
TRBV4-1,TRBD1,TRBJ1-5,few,CASSQEDRENQPQHF,TGCGCCAGCAGCCAAGAGGACAGGGAGAATCAGCCCCAGCATTTT
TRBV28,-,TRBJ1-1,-,CASSGGQDTEAFF,TGTGCCAGCAGTGGGGGACAAGACACTGAAGCTTTCTTT
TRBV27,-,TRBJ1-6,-,CASSSRLKTGQISYNSPLHF,TGTGCCAGCAGTTCACGCCTTAAGACAGGACAGATCTCCTATAATTCACCCCTCCACTTT
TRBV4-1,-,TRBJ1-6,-,CASSRVGVNSPLHF,TGCGCCAGCAGTCGCGTAGGAGTAAATTCACCCCTCCACTTT
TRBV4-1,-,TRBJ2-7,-,CASSQGGKGEQYF,TGCGCCAGCAGCCAAGGGGGCAAGGGCGAGCAGTACTTC
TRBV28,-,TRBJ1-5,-,CASSLLGQNQPQHF,TGTGCCAGCAGTTTATTAGGACAGAATCAGCCCCAGCATTTT
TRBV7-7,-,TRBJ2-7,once,CASSLAGREGDEQYF,TGTGCCAGCAGCTTAGCAGGCAGGGAGGGGGACGAGCAGTACTTC
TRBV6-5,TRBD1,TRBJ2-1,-,CASSLNAGTGVNEQFF,TGTGCCAGCAGTTTGAACGCCGGGACAGGGGTCAATGAGCAGTTCTTC
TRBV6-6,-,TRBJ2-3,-,CASSPTPIFSGPPTDTQYF,TGTGCCAGCAGTCCCACCCCCATATTTAGCGGCCCCCCCACAGATACGCAGTATTTT
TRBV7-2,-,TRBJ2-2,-,CASSLVSTANTGELFF,TGTGCCAGCAGCTTAGTTAGTACAGCGAACACCGGGGAGCTGTTTTTT
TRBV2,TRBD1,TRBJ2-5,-,CASSERGTGYSETQYF,TGTGCCAGCAGTGAAAGGGGGACAGGGTATTCGGAGACCCAGTACTTC
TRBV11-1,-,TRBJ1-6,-,CASGGQNSYNSPLHF,TGTGCCAGTGGCGGACAGAACTCCTATAATTCACCCCTCCACTTT
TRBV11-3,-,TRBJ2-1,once,CASSLTPGYEQFF,TGTGCCAGCAGCTTGACCCCGGGGTATGAGCAGTTCTTC
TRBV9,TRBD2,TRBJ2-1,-,CASSVGSSGGLNNEQFF,TGTGCCAGCAGCGTAGGCTCCAGCGGGGGGCTTAACAATGAGCAGTTCTTC
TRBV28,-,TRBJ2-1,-,CASLTLYRSSYNEQFF,TGTGCCAGCCTGACCTTATACAGATCCTCCTACAATGAGCAGTTCTTC
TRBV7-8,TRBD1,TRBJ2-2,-,CASSITRDSYTGELFF,TGTGCCAGCAGCATAACCCGGGACAGCTACACCGGGGAGCTGTTTTTT
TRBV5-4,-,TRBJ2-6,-,CASSLPPGQNSGANVLTF,TGTGCCAGCAGCCTCCCGCCGGGACAAAACTCTGGGGCCAACGTCCTGACTTTC
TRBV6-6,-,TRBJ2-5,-,CASSAGQETQYF,TGTGCCAGCAGCGCGGGCCAAGAGACCCAGTACTTC
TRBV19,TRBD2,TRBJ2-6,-,CASSMILAGISGANVLTF,TGTGCCAGTAGTATGATCTTAGCGGGGATCTCTGGGGCCAACGTCCTGACTTTC
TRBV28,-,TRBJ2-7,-,CASSLIRQAYEQYF,TGTGCCAGCAGTTTAATTCGACAGGCCTACGAGCAGTACTTC
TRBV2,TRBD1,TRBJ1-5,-,CASSHRGYSNQPQHF,TGTGCCAGCAGTCACAGGGGCTATAGCAATCAGCCCCAGCATTTT
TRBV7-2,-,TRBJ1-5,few,CASSFLGQLGQPQHF,TGTGCCAGCAGCTTCCTGGGACAACTGGGGCAGCCCCAGCATTTT
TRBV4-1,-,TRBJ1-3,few,CASSQNVAERTIYF,TGCGCCAGCAGCCAAAACGTGGCAGAACGCACCATATATTTT
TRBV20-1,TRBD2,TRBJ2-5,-,CSAPTGGTQYF,TGCAGTGCACCAACGGGGGGGACCCAGTACTTC
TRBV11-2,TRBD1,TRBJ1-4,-,CASSPGQGGGKLFF,TGTGCCAGCAGCCCGGGACAGGGGGGAGGAAAACTGTTTTTT
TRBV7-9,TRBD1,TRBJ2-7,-,CASSPWDSPYEQYF,TGTGCCAGCAGCCCATGGGACAGTCCCTACGAGCAGTACTTC
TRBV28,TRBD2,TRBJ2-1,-,CASKSGATYNEQFF,TGTGCCAGCAAAAGCGGGGCCACCTACAATGAGCAGTTCTTC
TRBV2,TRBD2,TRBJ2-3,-,CASSALRGAYTDTQYF,TGTGCCAGCAGTGCTTTGCGGGGGGCTTACACAGATACGCAGTATTTT
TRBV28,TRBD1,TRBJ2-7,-,CASSLGQGYEQYF,TGTGCCAGCAGTTTAGGACAGGGGTACGAGCAGTACTTC
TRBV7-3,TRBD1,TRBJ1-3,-,CASSVTGTAGNTIYF,TGTGCCAGCAGCGTTACCGGGACAGCTGGAAACACCATATATTTT
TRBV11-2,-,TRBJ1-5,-,CASSPRTGTGILQPQHF,TGTGCCAGCAGCCCGAGGACGGGTACAGGGATTTTACAGCCCCAGCATTTT
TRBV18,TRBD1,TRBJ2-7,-,CASSPLTGGRSYEQYF,TGTGCCAGCTCACCACTTACAGGGGGTAGGTCCTACGAGCAGTACTTC
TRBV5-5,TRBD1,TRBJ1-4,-,CASSYPRPGQPEALFF,TGTGCCAGCAGCTACCCCCGACCGGGACAGCCCGAGGCACTGTTTTTT
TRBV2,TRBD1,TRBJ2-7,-,CASSSGGGYEQYF,TGTGCCAGCAGTTCAGGGGGCGGCTACGAGCAGTACTTC
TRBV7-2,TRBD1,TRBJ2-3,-,CASSNDRVVTDTQYF,TGTGCCAGCAGCAATGACAGGGTGGTGACAGATACGCAGTATTTT
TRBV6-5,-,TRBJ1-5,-,CASRDSIQPQHF,TGTGCCAGCAGGGACAGCATACAGCCCCAGCATTTT
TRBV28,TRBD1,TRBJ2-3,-,CASSWDSPSQYF,TGTGCCAGCAGTTGGGACAGCCCATCGCAGTATTTT
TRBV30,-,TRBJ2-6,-,CALLSGANVLTF,TGTGCCCTCCTCTCTGGGGCCAACGTCCTGACTTTC
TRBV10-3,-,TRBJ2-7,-,CAISRTQSSYEQYF,TGTGCCATCAGTCGGACACAGAGCTCCTACGAGCAGTACTTC
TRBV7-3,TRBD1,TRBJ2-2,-,CASSPQGADGELFF,TGTGCCAGCAGCCCCCAGGGGGCGGACGGGGAGCTGTTTTTT
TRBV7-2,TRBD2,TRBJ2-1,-,CAKGLAGSVSYNEQFF,TGTGCCAAGGGACTAGCGGGGTCCGTCTCCTACAATGAGCAGTTCTTC